A selection of T cell receptor beta chains follows, all from one sample in a study of PD-L1 blockade in urothelial cancer. Assay used: immunoSEQ multiplex PCR; TCRdb lists only in-frame clones, some missing. The sample gives about 43,000 clones, approximately 90% of which show up once; roughly 15% is in the top ten. The source was PBMCs, collected around atezolizumab (anti-PD-L1) treatment. The receptors come from a woman aged 60 to 75 with urothelial cancer. Each CDR3 is given with its conserved first and last residue. The D gene is left open where the match is weak. Some rows have no size entry. The others give once, few or many, or a class for an expanded clone.

TRBD1	NA	TRBV18	TRBJ1-4	CASSPQGANEKLFF	TGTGCCAGCTCACCACAGGGGGCAAATGAAAAACTGTTTTTT
TRBD2	NA	TRBV19	TRBJ2-3	CASMATSGGGKDTQYF	TGTGCCAGTATGGCGACTAGCGGGGGCGGAAAAGATACGCAGTATTTT
NA	once	TRBV6-5	TRBJ2-2	CASELGQNTGELFF	TGTGCCAGCGAACTTGGACAGAACACCGGGGAGCTGTTTTTT
TRBD2	NA	TRBV28	TRBJ2-3	CASSLGGRAKGTQYF	TGTGCCAGCAGTTTGGGCGGGAGGGCCAAAGGTACGCAGTATTTT
NA	NA	TRBV4-1	TRBJ2-3	CASSQVGSSGSTDTQYF	TGCGCCAGCAGCCAAGTAGGGTCCAGCGGGAGCACAGATACGCAGTATTTT
TRBD1	NA	TRBV15	TRBJ1-2	CATSRDLQGSYTF	TGTGCCACCAGCAGAGACCTACAGGGGAGCTACACCTTC
TRBD2	NA	TRBV2	TRBJ2-5	CASSEGTSVPQYF	TGTGCCAGCAGTGAAGGGACTAGTGTTCCCCAGTACTTC
TRBD2	NA	TRBV5-6	TRBJ2-4	CASSFSAGGWHF	TGTGCCAGCAGCTTTTCCGCGGGGGGGTGGCACTTC
TRBD1	medium-sized	TRBV5-1	TRBJ2-2	CASSLGDRVYTGELFF	TGCGCCAGCAGCTTGGGGGACAGGGTATACACCGGGGAGCTGTTTTTT
NA	few	TRBV7-2	TRBJ2-1	CASSLTFSGNEQFF	TGTGCCAGCAGCTTAACGTTTTCAGGTAATGAGCAGTTCTTC
TRBD1	NA	TRBV6-1	TRBJ2-7	CASSVNRGSYEQYF	TGTGCCAGCAGTGTAAACAGGGGGTCCTACGAGCAGTACTTC
TRBD1	NA	TRBV4-2	TRBJ2-5	CASSQGGTGSQETQYF	TGTGCCAGCAGCCAAGGGGGGACAGGGAGTCAAGAGACCCAGTACTTC
NA	once	TRBV27	TRBJ1-1	CASSFSPGEAFF	TGTGCCAGCAGTTTTTCGCCCGGGGAAGCTTTCTTT
TRBD1	NA	TRBV19	TRBJ1-2	CASKHRGRGYTF	TGTGCCAGTAAACACAGGGGTCGGGGCTACACCTTC
NA	few	TRBV27	TRBJ1-1	CASSLPGSLTEAFF	TGTGCCAGCAGTTTACCAGGGTCCTTGACTGAAGCTTTCTTT
NA	NA	TRBV2	TRBJ1-3	CASSSVFSGNTIYF	TGTGCCAGCTCCTCAGTCTTCTCTGGAAACACCATATATTTT
NA	NA	TRBV18	TRBJ1-5	CASSPTATPQPQHF	TGTGCCAGCTCACCCACCGCGACACCTCAGCCCCAGCATTTT
TRBD2	NA	TRBV28	TRBJ2-2	CASSLRGLAGVTGELFF	TGTGCCAGCAGCCTACGAGGACTAGCGGGAGTAACCGGGGAGCTGTTTTTT
NA	NA	TRBV11-2	TRBJ2-5	CASSTAYQETQYF	TGTGCCAGCAGCACCGCCTATCAAGAGACCCAGTACTTC
TRBD2	NA	TRBV6-1	TRBJ2-5	CASSGGLAGEGGQYF	TGTGCCAGCAGTGGGGGACTAGCGGGAGAAGGTGGTCAGTACTTC
NA	NA	TRBV4-3	TRBJ1-2	CASSQDLRLQGSYTF	TGCGCCAGCAGCCAAGATTTGAGGCTACAGGGCAGCTACACCTTC
NA	NA	TRBV2	TRBJ1-5	CASSGTFSNQPQHF	TGTGCCAGCAGTGGGACATTTAGCAATCAGCCCCAGCATTTT
NA	NA	TRBV5-4	TRBJ2-2	CASSLVGSVPGELFF	TGTGCCAGCAGCCTAGTTGGGAGTGTGCCCGGGGAGCTGTTTTTT
TRBD1	NA	TRBV7-9	TRBJ2-3	CASSPRDSLGTDTQYF	TGTGCCAGCAGCCCGAGGGACAGCCTCGGCACAGATACGCAGTATTTT
TRBD2	NA	TRBV5-1	TRBJ2-1	CATSTSGSKDEQFF	TGCGCCACCTCTACTAGCGGGAGTAAGGATGAGCAGTTCTTC
TRBD1	NA	TRBV7-2	TRBJ2-7	CASSLDRGGHEQYF	TGTGCCAGCAGCTTGGACAGGGGTGGTCACGAGCAGTACTTC
TRBD2	once	TRBV29-1	TRBJ2-2	CSVRSGGAGGELFF	TGCAGCGTTAGAAGCGGGGGGGCTGGCGGGGAGCTGTTTTTT
TRBD1	once	TRBV19	TRBJ2-7	CASSAYPTGVYEQYF	TGTGCCAGTAGTGCCTACCCGACAGGGGTATACGAGCAGTACTTC
NA	NA	TRBV10-3	TRBJ1-3	CAISESMGVGSGNTIYF	TGTGCCATCAGTGAGTCGATGGGAGTGGGCTCTGGAAACACCATATATTTT
NA	NA	TRBV10-3	TRBJ2-7	CAISQGSYEQYF	TGTGCCATCAGTCAGGGATCCTACGAGCAGTACTTC
TRBD1	NA	TRBV27	TRBJ2-6	CASSLSRFRTGNFLSGANVLTF	TGTGCCAGCAGTTTGTCTCGATTCAGGACAGGAAACTTTCTCTCTGGGGCCAACGTCCTGACTTTC
NA	NA	TRBV6-4	TRBJ1-5	CASSAPGTAQNQPQHF	TGTGCCAGCAGTGCCCCTGGGACTGCTCAGAATCAGCCCCAGCATTTT
TRBD1	NA	TRBV18	TRBJ1-4	CASSPLTGGNEKLFF	TGTGCCAGCTCACCCCTGACAGGGGGAAATGAAAAACTGTTTTTT
NA	NA	TRBV5-1	TRBJ2-1	CASSLAGVYNEQFF	TGCGCCAGCAGCTTGGCGGGAGTATACAATGAGCAGTTCTTC
TRBD1	NA	TRBV27	TRBJ2-4	CASSLSRGSNIQYF	TGTGCCAGCAGTTTATCCAGGGGGTCGAACATTCAGTACTTC
NA	NA	TRBV19	TRBJ1-4	CASKRQDKRTNEKLFF	TGTGCCAGTAAAAGACAGGACAAACGAACTAATGAAAAACTGTTTTTT
TRBD1	NA	TRBV9	TRBJ1-1	CASSDPTGGKTEAFF	TGTGCCAGCAGCGATCCGACAGGGGGCAAAACTGAAGCTTTCTTT
TRBD1	once	TRBV11-3	TRBJ2-2	CASSPPRGQGASTGELFF	TGTGCCAGCAGCCCGCCTCGGGGACAGGGGGCGAGCACCGGGGAGCTGTTTTTT
NA	NA	TRBV5-8	TRBJ1-1	CASSLGGMNTEAFF	TGTGCCAGCAGCTTAGGCGGTATGAACACTGAAGCTTTCTTT
NA	NA	TRBV6-6	TRBJ2-5	CASSYGSLRETQYF	TGTGCCAGCAGTTATGGTAGCCTAAGAGAGACCCAGTACTTC
TRBD1	NA	TRBV13	TRBJ2-7	CASRPQKQGHSYEQYF	TGTGCCAGCAGACCTCAGAAACAGGGGCACTCCTACGAGCAGTACTTC
TRBD1	once	TRBV10-3	TRBJ1-3	CAIGDRGSGNTIYF	TGTGCCATCGGGGACAGAGGCTCTGGAAACACCATATATTTT
NA	NA	TRBV4-1	TRBJ1-2	CASSQDGTGYYGYTF	TGCGCCAGCAGCCAAGACGGAACAGGTTACTATGGCTACACCTTC
TRBD2	NA	TRBV5-1	TRBJ2-7	CASRKGLAGGPLGYEQYF	TGCGCCAGCAGAAAGGGACTAGCGGGAGGGCCCCTTGGTTACGAGCAGTACTTC
NA	NA	TRBV5-8	TRBJ2-7	CASDRGLVYEQYF	TGTGCCAGCGATAGGGGGTTGGTCTACGAGCAGTACTTC
NA	NA	TRBV5-4	TRBJ2-7	CASSGGESSYEQYF	TGTGCCAGCAGCGGTGGGGAGAGCTCCTACGAGCAGTACTTC
NA	NA	TRBV5-5	TRBJ2-7	CASSIRVGRAYEQYF	TGTGCCAGCAGCATCCGTGTGGGGCGCGCCTACGAGCAGTACTTC
TRBD1	NA	TRBV18	TRBJ1-4	CASSRGTGDSHNEKLFF	TGTGCCAGCTCACGTGGGACAGGGGACTCGCATAATGAAAAACTGTTTTTT
TRBD1	NA	TRBV4-3	TRBJ2-6	CASSQDRSSGANVLTF	TGCGCCAGCAGCCAGGACAGGTCCTCTGGGGCCAACGTCCTGACTTTC
NA	NA	TRBV18	TRBJ2-5	CASSPTRETQYF	TGTGCCAGCTCACCAACCCGGGAGACCCAGTACTTC
TRBD2	NA	TRBV27	TRBJ2-7	CASSQPRTSGRPPSYEQYF	TGTGCCAGCAGTCAACCCAGGACTAGCGGGAGGCCCCCTTCCTACGAGCAGTACTTC
TRBD1	NA	TRBV5-1	TRBJ2-6	CASSSGTGPNSGANVLTF	TGCGCCAGCAGCTCCGGGACAGGGCCAAACTCTGGGGCCAACGTCCTGACTTTC
NA	NA	TRBV2	TRBJ2-7	CASRGPTAGEQYF	TGTGCCAGCAGGGGACCTACAGCGGGCGAGCAGTACTTC
TRBD2	NA	TRBV5-1	TRBJ2-5	CASSDPKVGGKETQYF	TGCGCCAGCAGTGATCCAAAGGTGGGGGGGAAAGAGACCCAGTACTTC
TRBD2	NA	TRBV10-1	TRBJ2-1	CASGIAGGYNEQFF	TGCGCCAGCGGCATAGCGGGGGGGTATAATGAGCAGTTCTTC